These 15 T cell receptor beta chains came from one sample sequenced in a study of radiation and T cells in renal cell carcinoma. Time point given: blood 2 weeks post-SBRT. The treatment: 15 Gy SBRT to primary tumor, nephrectomy 4 weeks later. Assay used: immunoSEQ multiplex PCR; TCRdb lists only in-frame clones, some missing. The data show roughly 140,000 clones, about nine tenths seen once. Sequenced material: blood, taken from a patient whose treatment included radiotherapy and nephrectomy. Receptors originate from a woman aged 45-65 years with renal cell carcinoma.

The chain joins TRBV6-5 to TRBJ1-6; D unclear. Trimming cost V 6 bases and J 3 bases, with 9 bases left between them. The CDR3 covers 14 residues. Germline V gene data show CDR1 as MNHEY and CDR2 as SVGAGI. DNA for the CDR3: TGTGCCAGCAGCGAAACAAACTATAATTCACCCCTCCACTTT. It yields the protein CASSETNYNSPLHF.

This clone is a singleton in its sample. This chain uses TRBV6-1 with TRBJ2-7; D gene unclear. CDR3 size: 16 residues. V dropped 1 base and J dropped 0 bases, with 13 bases sitting between them. The germline CDR1 and CDR2 sequences are MNHNS and SASEGT. The CDR3 loop is CASSEEVSTSSYEQYF. CDR3 nucleotide sequence: TGTGCCAGCAGTGAAGAAGTAAGCACGAGCTCCTACGAGCAGTACTTC.

For the CDR3, the DNA is TGTGCCAGCTCATCACATTCGCACCCGGGACTAGCTAACTATGGCTACACCTTC. Its protein product is CASSSHSHPGLANYGYTF. The chain links TRBV18 to TRBJ1-2, with a possible D match to TRBD1 (5 bases). This CDR3 contains 18 residues. The germline V gene has CDR1 KGHSH and CDR2 LQKENI. V lost 5 bases and J 0 bases, leaving 22 bases between the germline ends. Full variable domain (remainder filled in from reference TRBV18 and TRBJ1-2): NAGVMQNPRHLVRRRGQEARLRCSPMKGHSHVYWYRQLPEEGLKFMVYLQKENIIDESGMPKERFSAEFPKEGPSILRIQQVVRGDSAAYFCASSSHSHPGLANYGYTFGSGTRLTVV.

This chain joins TRBV13 and TRBJ1-4; perhaps TRBD1 as D (6 bases). This CDR3 is 14 amino acids long. Germline V gene lookup returns CDR1 PRHDT and CDR2 FYEKMQ (reference sequence). Between the trimmed V and J ends, which lost 3 bases and 7 bases, there was a span of 12 bases. In DNA form, the CDR3 reads TGTGCCAGCAGCTTCCAGGGGCGTAGTGAAAAACTGTTTTTT. This sequence encodes CASSFQGRSEKLFF.

The gene calls are TRBV4-1 and TRBJ1-5, with TRBD1 matching over 8 bases. Germline CDR1 MGHRA, CDR2 YSYEKL. V shed 2 bases and J 4 bases; nucleotides not matched to a gene: 1. The CDR3 has 14 amino acids. CDR3 in amino acids: CASSQTGGNQPQHF. The CDR3 DNA sequence: TGCGCCAGCAGCCAAACAGGGGGGAATCAGCCCCAGCATTTT.

The rearrangement joins TRBV7-9 to TRBJ2-5; D may correspond to TRBD1 or TRBD2 (5 bases each). Germline V gene sequence: CDR1 SEHNR, CDR2 FQNEAQ (reference sequence). Trimming pared 5 bases from V and 5 bases from J, leaving 21 bases between. CDR3 length: 16 residues. The chain's CDR3 is CASSIIPSGPGETQYF. The CDR3 nucleotides are TGTGCCAGCAGCATAATCCCCTCGGGACCAGGGGAGACCCAGTACTTC.

The J gene is TRBJ1-5, the V gene TRBV2, with TRBD1 as a possible D gene (5 bases). The V gene's germline CDR1 is SNHLY and CDR2 FYNNEI. The CDR3 covers 16 residues. V shed 4 bases and J shed 0 bases, with 13 bases lying between them. The CDR3 is CASSVAGSASNQPQHF. CDR3 nucleotides: TGTGCCAGCAGTGTCGCAGGGTCAGCTAGCAATCAGCCCCAGCATTTT.

The count of this clone is one. This sequence joins TRBV11-2 and TRBJ2-7; 9 nucleotides match TRBD2. V shed 0 bases and J 0 bases; nucleotides not matched to a gene: 3. The CDR3 totals 16 residues. Per germline, CDR1 SGHAT and CDR2 FQNNGV. The chain's CDR3 is CASSLDQRGVSYEQYF. DNA for the CDR3: TGTGCCAGCAGCTTAGACCAGCGGGGGGTCTCCTACGAGCAGTACTTC.

J is TRBJ2-1 and V is TRBV9; 8 bases are a match to TRBD2. The V gene's germline CDR1 is SGDLS and CDR2 YYNGEE. The CDR3 totals 15 residues. V trimming: 0 bases; J trimming: 2 bases; junction bases outside the gene matches: 1. The CDR3 reads CASSVGTSPYNEQFF. CDR3 coding DNA: TGTGCCAGCAGCGTAGGGACTAGCCCCTACAATGAGCAGTTCTTC.

The J gene is TRBJ2-4, the V gene TRBV25-1; D is uncertain. V was trimmed by 3 bases and J by 3 bases, leaving 6 bases between them. The V gene's germline CDR1 is MGHDK and CDR2 SYGVNS. The CDR3 runs 13 residues. CDR3 region: CASSDSSKNIQYF. CDR3 in DNA: TGTGCCAGCAGTGATTCGAGCAAAAACATTCAGTACTTC.

CDR3 in DNA: TGTGCCAGCAGCTTGGGGGCCCGAGGGGGCTACACCTTC. Its translation is CASSLGARGGYTF. The chain couples TRBV5-6 to TRBJ1-2, with unresolved D. This CDR3 comprises 13 residues. The germline CDR1 and CDR2 sequences are SGHDT and YYEEEE. Trimming stripped 0 bases from V and 8 bases from J, with 11 bases between.

The chain recombines TRBV5-6 with TRBJ1-1, with D unclear. Trimming stripped 4 bases from V and 3 bases from J, with 13 bases between. Germline CDR1 SGHDT, CDR2 YYEEEE. This CDR3 spans 14 amino acids. CDR3: CASSRWLGDTEAFF. The CDR3 nucleotides are TGTGCCAGCAGCCGGTGGCTTGGGGACACTGAAGCTTTCTTT.

This clone was found once. The gene calls are TRBV11-2 and TRBJ2-5, with 7 bases lining up with TRBD2. The CDR3 has 14 residues. Germline V gene lookup returns CDR1 SGHAT and CDR2 FQNNGV. Trimming at V came to 5 bases and at J to 2 bases, leaving 5 bases not matched to a gene. CDR3 nucleotides: TGTGCCAGCAGCCTCCTGCGGGGGCAAGAGACCCAGTACTTC. Translated, it gives CASSLLRGQETQYF.

This chain joins TRBV19 and TRBJ1-1, with D unresolved. Trimming removed 5 bases from V and 0 bases from J, with 13 bases in between. CDR1 and CDR2 from the germline V gene are LNHDA and SQIVND (reference sequence). The CDR3 spans 15 residues. The CDR3 DNA reads TGTGCCAGTAGTGAGACCCTGCTAGTGAACACTGAAGCTTTCTTT. Its translation is CASSETLLVNTEAFF.

The chain links TRBV7-9 to TRBJ2-7, with D tentatively TRBD1 (6 bases). Deletions cut 1 base from V and 0 bases from J, with 10 bases between. The CDR3 loop spans 15 amino acids. Germline V lookup: CDR1 SEHNR, CDR2 FQNEAQ (reference sequence). CDR3 nucleotides: TGTGCCAGCAGCTTAGGGGACACCCTCTCCTACGAGCAGTACTTC. The encoded protein is CASSLGDTLSYEQYF.